This TCR beta chain was profiled in a study of cytomegalovirus exposure and HLA in healthy donors. PCR was performed using 60 Vbeta and 13 Jbeta primers. Libraries were prepared by immunoSEQ multiplex PCR; TCRdb keeps only in-frame clonotypes and omits some of them. The sample lists about 190,000 clones; just under 80% were seen once. This clone occurred a few times. Its antigen is not identified. Germline V lookup: CDR1 ENHRY, CDR2 SYGVKD. This CDR3 has 15 amino acids. The germline V and J ends were trimmed by 6 bases and 0 bases, with 12 bases remaining between them. Study-wide results and caveats: Researchers reported in a later analysis that a missense DCLRE1C variant was tied to TCR beta V- and J-gene trimming.

The sample comprised PBMCs. The V and J genes are TRBV10-3 and TRBJ2-1; a weak D match, TRBD1 (6 bases). The clonotype originates from a woman aged 25 to 39 in good health and CMV-seropositive. CDR3 protein: CAIRRDTSSYNEQFF. The CDR3 coding sequence is TGTGCCATCAGAAGGGACACGAGCTCCTACAATGAGCAGTTCTTC.